The 17 T cell receptor beta chains in this list originate from one sample, sequenced in a study of blood T cell repertoires in COVID-19. Only in-frame clones appear in the TCRdb table, and some are missing; sequencing was by immunoSEQ multiplex PCR. The profile shows 60,000 to 70,000 clones, 65% to 90% of them singletons. Specimen: peripheral blood. The receptors were gathered from a man aged 60 to 75 with acute or convalescent COVID-19.

This clone was observed a few times. V is TRBV10-1 and J is TRBJ2-4, with TRBD2 matching 9 bases. CDR1 WNHNN and CDR2 SYGVQD come from the germline V gene (reference sequence). V lost 2 bases to trimming and J lost 0 bases; unmatched junction nucleotides: 5. The CDR3 runs to 17 residues. CDR3 DNA sequence: TGCGCCAGCAGTGAGATTCTAGCGGGGCTAGCCAAAAACATTCAGTACTTC. This sequence encodes CASSEILAGLAKNIQYF.

CDR3 DNA sequence: TGTGCCAGCAGCTTAGGGACTAGCGGGGGGCCACAAGAGACCCAGTACTTC. It specifies CASSLGTSGGPQETQYF. This chain joins TRBV7-6 and TRBJ2-5; 14 bases are a match to TRBD2. The CDR3 is made up of 17 amino acids. Germline CDR1 SGHVS, CDR2 FNYEAQ. The ends lost 1 base at V and 2 bases at J; junction bases unmatched: 3.

The rearrangement links TRBV10-2 to TRBJ1-1; tentative D call: TRBD1 (5 bases). Germline lookup yields CDR1 WSHSY and CDR2 SAAADI. V was pared by 1 base and J by 4 bases, with 7 bases between. This CDR3 is built from 13 residues. The CDR3: CASSEYGGTEAFF. In DNA form, the CDR3 reads TGCGCCAGCAGTGAGTACGGGGGCACTGAAGCTTTCTTT.

The chain combines TRBV6-6 with TRBJ2-2; no definite D call. Germline V gene sequence: CDR1 MNHNY, CDR2 SVGAGI (reference sequence). The germline V and J ends were trimmed by 0 bases and 3 bases, with 11 bases remaining between them. The CDR3 totals 16 residues. In nucleotides, the CDR3 is TGTGCCAGCAGTTACTCGAACGGCAGGTACACCGGGGAGCTGTTTTTT. Amino acids: CASSYSNGRYTGELFF.

The CDR3 sequence: CASSLNRGQGGKLFF. DNA of the CDR3: TGCGCCAGCAGCTTGAATAGGGGGCAGGGGGGAAAACTGTTTTTT. This chain links TRBV5-1 with TRBJ1-4; 7 bases match TRBD1. This CDR3 has 15 amino acids. Germline V lookup: CDR1 SGHRS, CDR2 YFSETQ. J gave up 10 bases and V 1 base, and 10 bases lay outside the gene matches.

The chain links TRBV3-1 (or the pseudogene TRBV3-2) to TRBJ2-1; D gene unclear. Trimming left V 1 base short and J 9 bases short, with 7 bases between. CDR1 is LGHDT and CDR2 is YNNKEL in the germline V gene (reference sequence). The CDR3 covers 12 residues. The CDR3 coding sequence is TGTGCCAGCAGCCAAGTGTCGAGTGAGCAGTTCTTC. Translation: CASSQVSSEQFF.

The V gene is TRBV9, the J gene TRBJ2-1; no clear D. Trimming cost V 5 bases and J 0 bases, with 15 bases left between them. Per germline, CDR1 SGDLS and CDR2 YYNGEE. The CDR3 covers 16 residues. CDR3 protein: CASSIGESSSYNEQFF. As DNA, the CDR3 is TGTGCCAGCAGTATAGGAGAATCCAGCTCCTACAATGAGCAGTTCTTC.

The V call is TRBV5-5, the J call TRBJ1-2, with 9 bases matching TRBD1. This CDR3 is built from 14 residues. The V gene's germline CDR1 is SGHKS and CDR2 YYEKEE (reference sequence). V was pared by 2 bases and J by 4 bases, with 3 bases of the junction left unmatched. The chain's CDR3 is CASSLTGGGYGYTF. As DNA, the CDR3 is TGTGCCAGCAGCTTAACAGGGGGCGGCTATGGCTACACCTTC.

This clone was picked up one time. The chain combines TRBV4-3 with TRBJ1-5, with 7 bases identical to TRBD1. The CDR3 has 16 amino acids. Germline V gives CDR1 LGHNA, CDR2 YSLEER. Trimming at V came to 0 bases and at J to 4 bases, leaving 6 bases not matched to a gene. The CDR3 DNA reads as TGCGCCAGCAGCCAAGACCGGGACAGCCGTAATCAGCCCCAGCATTTT. Translation gives CASSQDRDSRNQPQHF.

This chain joins TRBV11-2 and TRBJ2-5, with 9 bases lining up with TRBD2. The CDR3 runs 16 residues. V was pared by 7 bases and J by 3 bases, with 12 bases of the junction left unmatched. The germline V gene encodes CDR1 SGHAT and CDR2 FQNNGV. DNA for the CDR3: TGTGCCAGCACCCCGGGGAGCGGGGGGACAAAAGAGACCCAGTACTTC. This sequence encodes CASTPGSGGTKETQYF.

Only a few counts were recorded for this clone. The J gene is TRBJ1-1, the V gene TRBV5-5; D unclear. This CDR3 region has 14 residues. The V gene's germline CDR1 is SGHKS and CDR2 YYEKEE (reference sequence). Trimming removed 0 bases from V and 3 bases from J, with 9 bases in between. CDR3 sequence reads: CASSLDLQYTEAFF. DNA for the CDR3: TGTGCCAGCAGCTTGGACTTACAGTACACTGAAGCTTTCTTT.

The gene calls are TRBV15 and TRBJ1-2; D may be TRBD1 (5 bases). The CDR3 extends over 11 amino acids. Trimming removed 9 bases from V and 0 bases from J, with 5 bases in between. Germline CDR1 is LNHNV and CDR2 is YYDKDF (reference sequence). The CDR3 loop reads CATQANYGYTF. CDR3 DNA: TGTGCCACACAGGCTAACTATGGCTACACCTTC.

The chain is built from TRBV18 and TRBJ2-2; TRBD1 is a possible D gene (5 bases). V shed 6 bases and J shed 0 bases, with 17 bases lying between them. CDR1 and CDR2 from the germline V gene are KGHSH and LQKENI. The CDR3 totals 17 residues. The CDR3 coding sequence is TGTGCCAGCTCCCCGTTATGGCAGGGCTCGAACACCGGGGAGCTGTTTTTT. Protein sequence: CASSPLWQGSNTGELFF.

The table lists this clone with a count of one. The chain recombines TRBV4-3 with TRBJ1-4, with D possibly TRBD1 on 5 matching bases. V was cut by 2 bases and J by 11 bases, with 15 bases left in between. Germline V gene sequence: CDR1 LGHNA, CDR2 YSLEER. This CDR3 spans 14 amino acids. The CDR3 DNA follows: TGCGCCAGCAGCCAATTCGTGACAGTGGGGAAACTGTTTTTT. Encoded protein: CASSQFVTVGKLFF.

The gene calls are TRBV5-6 and TRBJ1-3, with D unclear. The CDR3 has 15 amino acids. Trimming shortened V by 4 bases and J by 0 bases, and 11 bases separated the two germline ends. Germline V gives CDR1 SGHDT, CDR2 YYEEEE. The CDR3 DNA reads TGTGCCAGCAGCCGCCCTGAGAGCTCTGGAAACACCATATATTTT. Amino acids: CASSRPESSGNTIYF.

The chain combines TRBV19 with TRBJ1-1, with 7 bases aligning to TRBD1. Per the germline V gene, CDR1 is LNHDA and CDR2 is SQIVND (reference sequence). J lost 6 bases, V lost 6 bases, and 10 bases had no gene match. This CDR3 has 14 residues. This chain's CDR3 is CASSRQGRGPEAFF. In nucleotides, the CDR3 is TGTGCCAGTAGCCGACAGGGCCGGGGTCCTGAAGCTTTCTTT.

The chain joins TRBV4-3 to TRBJ1-4, with 7 bases fitting TRBD1. J lost 8 bases, V lost 2 bases, and 2 bases had no gene match. Per germline, CDR1 LGHNA and CDR2 YSLEER. The CDR3 has 13 amino acids. This CDR3 is CASSQRDSEKLFF. In DNA form, the CDR3 reads TGCGCCAGCAGCCAACGGGACAGCGAAAAACTGTTTTTT.